These 27 T cell receptor beta chains came from one sample sequenced in a study of beta chain features in type 1 diabetes. General study results and limits: Moderate yet significant TCRB CDR3 shortening was seen in Type 1 diabetes patients in all four CD4+ subsets.

The entirety of the isolated RNA underwent reverse transcription, so expressed TCRB transcripts were sequenced. Sequenced by immunoSEQ multiplex PCR; TCRdb stores in-frame clones only, minus some. The top ten clones hold around 0.0099% of a sample with 330,000 or so clones, roughly 12% of them seen once. Antigens of these TCRs are unknown. Sequenced material: naive CD4+ T cells from blood. All receptors come from a woman aged 18-30 years with type 1 diabetes.

The V call is TRBV4-2, the J call TRBJ2-3; D might be TRBD1 (5 bases). The germline V gene encodes CDR1 LGHNA and CDR2 YNFKEQ. Trimming stripped 10 bases from V and 0 bases from J, with 14 bases between. The CDR3 has 14 residues. CDR3 protein: CAIATGASTDTQYF. The CDR3 nucleotides read TGTGCCATCGCTACTGGGGCCAGCACAGATACGCAGTATTTT.

This clone was counted only a few times. The J gene is TRBJ2-7, the V gene TRBV18, with D maybe TRBD2 (5 bases). The CDR3 loop spans 15 amino acids. Germline V CDR1 and CDR2: KGHSH, LQKENI. Trimming removed 2 bases at V and 3 bases at J, with 14 bases between. DNA of the CDR3: TGTGCCAGCTCACCAGACGTCAAGCGGTTCTACGAGCAGTACTTC. This encodes CASSPDVKRFYEQYF. The variable domain in full, with the rest retrieved from reference TRBV18 and TRBJ2-7, is NAGVMQNPRHLVRRRGQEARLRCSPMKGHSHVYWYRQLPEEGLKFMVYLQKENIIDESGMPKERFSAEFPKEGPSILRIQQVVRGDSAAYFCASSPDVKRFYEQYFGPGTRLTVT.

The gene calls are TRBV5-6 and TRBJ2-3, with TRBD1 identical over 9 bases. CDR1 and CDR2 from the germline V gene are SGHDT and YYEEEE. V lost 4 bases, J lost 4 bases, and 10 bases stayed unmatched. The CDR3 has 16 amino acids. CDR3 sequence: CASSLRQGVRADTQYF. DNA for the CDR3: TGTGCCAGCAGCCTCCGACAGGGGGTGAGGGCAGATACGCAGTATTTT.

This clone was seen a few times. The rearrangement uses TRBV27 and TRBJ2-3, with 7 bases fitting TRBD1. CDR1 and CDR2 from the germline V gene are MNHEY and SMNVEV (reference sequence). CDR3 length: 13 amino acids. V gave up 6 bases and J gave up 6 bases; unmatched junction bases: 6. The CDR3 DNA is TGTGCCAGCAGAAACAGGGGTGGGGATACGCAGTATTTT. This translates into CASRNRGGDTQYF.

This clone occurred a few times. J is TRBJ2-3 and V is TRBV30; possible D gene TRBD2, 5 bases. V lost 2 bases and J lost 0, with 12 bases in between. The CDR3 is made up of 15 amino acids. Per the germline V gene, CDR1 is GTSNPN and CDR2 is SVGIG (reference sequence). Here the CDR3 reads CAWSISTGSTDTQYF. CDR3 DNA: TGTGCCTGGAGTATCTCGACGGGAAGCACAGATACGCAGTATTTT.

This clone was seen more than once but under ten times. The genes are TRBV28 and TRBJ2-1, with TRBD1 as a possible D gene (5 bases). The V gene's germline CDR1 is MDHEN and CDR2 SYDVKM. V lost 5 bases to trimming and J lost 12 bases, with 8 bases between them. There are 10 residues in the CDR3. CDR3 coding DNA: TGTGCCAGCAGTAAAAGGGGGCAGTTCTTC. It is translated as CASSKRGQFF.

The chain combines TRBV14 with TRBJ2-7, with D maybe TRBD1 (6 bases). V shed 1 base and J shed 1 base, with 11 bases lying between them. The CDR3 is 15 amino acids. Germline V gene data show CDR1 as SGHDN and CDR2 as FVKESK. The CDR3 protein is CASSQVFTGSYEQYF. Here the CDR3 DNA reads TGTGCCAGCAGCCAAGTTTTCACAGGGTCCTACGAGCAGTACTTC.

This clone turned up a few times. V and J are TRBV30 and TRBJ1-1, with 9 bases that match TRBD1. The CDR3 totals 12 residues. CDR1 is GTSNPN, CDR2 SVGIG, per germline (reference sequence). J gave up 9 bases and V 3 bases, and 5 bases lay outside the gene matches. The CDR3 region is CAWRENRGQAFF. The CDR3 DNA sequence: TGTGCCTGGAGAGAGAACAGGGGGCAAGCTTTCTTT.

This clone was observed a few times. J is TRBJ2-7 and V is TRBV25-1; possibly TRBD2 for D (6 bases). Trimming pared 2 bases from V and 1 base from J, leaving 15 bases between. Germline V gives CDR1 MGHDK, CDR2 SYGVNS. The length of the CDR3 is 16 residues. The CDR3 nucleotides read TGTGCCAGCAGTGAAGGGGCGGGGCCTACGTCCTACGAGCAGTACTTC. Translation gives CASSEGAGPTSYEQYF.

The rearrangement uses TRBV27 and TRBJ2-6, with 7 bases lining up with TRBD1. With V trimmed by 0 bases and J by 11 bases, 10 bases remained unmatched. In germline, CDR1 is MNHEY, CDR2 SMNVEV (reference sequence). CDR3 size: 16 residues. CDR3 DNA: TGTGCCAGCAGTTTATCGACAGGGCCCGCTACGTACGTCCTGACTTTC. This sequence encodes CASSLSTGPATYVLTF. The full variable domain, completed using reference TRBV27 and TRBJ2-6, is EAQVTQNPRYLITVTGKKLTVTCSQNMNHEYMSWYRQDPGLGLRQIYYSMNVEVTDKGDVPEGYKVSRKEKRNFPLILESPSPNQTSLYFCASSLSTGPATYVLTFGAGSRLTVL.

This chain joins TRBV11-2 and TRBJ2-7; D ambiguous. Germline CDR1 SGHAT, CDR2 FQNNGV. Trimming pared 2 bases from V and 2 bases from J, leaving 10 bases between. CDR3 length: 14 amino acids. The CDR3 DNA is TGTGCCAGCAGCTTAATCAGAAACCCCTACGAGCAGTACTTC. Protein product: CASSLIRNPYEQYF.

V and J are TRBV9 and TRBJ1-6; D may be TRBD1 (6 bases). V dropped 4 bases and J dropped 7 bases, with 15 bases sitting between them. The CDR3 extends over 15 amino acids. CDR1 and CDR2 from the germline V gene are SGDLS and YYNGEE. The CDR3 loop is CASSSHREQNSPLHF. The DNA for the CDR3 is TGTGCCAGCAGCTCCCACAGGGAGCAAAATTCACCCCTCCACTTT.

This sequence joins TRBV28 and TRBJ2-7; 7 bases line up with TRBD2. CDR3 length: 15 residues. The germline CDR1 and CDR2 sequences are MDHEN and SYDVKM. Trimming cost V 6 bases and J 1 base; bases outside gene matches: 9. CDR3 in DNA: TGTGCCAGCAGCGAAAGCGGGGCCGGTTCCTACGAGCAGTACTTC. Its translation: CASSESGAGSYEQYF.

The chain is built from TRBV28 and TRBJ1-1; D may be TRBD1 (6 bases). Trimming pared 3 bases from V and 5 bases from J, leaving 10 bases between. Germline CDR1 MDHEN, CDR2 SYDVKM. The CDR3 covers 13 residues. The chain's CDR3 is CASSFRGQTEAFF. The CDR3 nucleotides are TGTGCCAGCAGTTTCCGTGGACAGACTGAAGCTTTCTTT.

This sequence joins TRBV5-4 and TRBJ2-7, with D maybe TRBD1 (5 bases). V lost 1 base to trimming and J lost 2 bases, with 10 bases between them. This CDR3 is built from 14 residues. Per the germline V gene, CDR1 is SGHNT and CDR2 is YYREEE (reference sequence). The CDR3 spells CASSLWQGAYEQYF. CDR3 nucleotide sequence: TGTGCCAGCAGCTTGTGGCAGGGTGCCTACGAGCAGTACTTC.

The J gene is TRBJ1-1, the V gene TRBV6-5; D uncertain. Deletions cut 1 base from V and 8 bases from J, with 11 bases between. Germline V lookup: CDR1 MNHEY, CDR2 SVGAGI. The CDR3 totals 13 residues. Written as DNA, the CDR3 is TGTGCCAGCAGTTACTGGTCTGGCCCAGAAGCTTTCTTT. This translates into CASSYWSGPEAFF.

This clone was detected a few times. Additional DNA sequences in this sample encode the identical CDR3. J is TRBJ2-7 and V is TRBV7-3; weak D call: TRBD1 (5 bases). The CDR3 length is 13 residues. In germline, CDR1 is SGHTA, CDR2 FQGTGA. V was cut by 2 bases and J by 2 bases, with 7 bases left in between. The CDR3 DNA is TGTGCCAGCAGCTTAGACAGAGCCTACGAGCAGTACTTC. Translated, it gives CASSLDRAYEQYF.

This clone was observed a handful of times. The chain employs TRBV7-9 and TRBJ1-2; D might be TRBD1 (6 bases). From germline, CDR1 is SEHNR and CDR2 FQNEAQ (reference sequence). The CDR3 is 12 amino acids. Trimming pared 6 bases from V and 9 bases from J, leaving 14 bases between. The CDR3 DNA is TGTGCCAGCAGTCGGTACAGGGAAAGCTACACCTTC. It translates to CASSRYRESYTF.

Only a few counts were recorded for this clone. The rearrangement joins TRBV7-2 to TRBJ2-7; 7 bases match TRBD1. The CDR3 spans 14 residues. V gave up 5 bases and J gave up 3 bases; unmatched junction bases: 7. Germline V gives CDR1 SGHTA, CDR2 FQGNSA. CDR3 loop: CASSTSRDSYEQYF. CDR3 nucleotides: TGTGCCAGCAGCACGTCCCGGGACAGCTACGAGCAGTACTTC.

The V and J genes are TRBV30 and TRBJ1-5; D is unresolved. The CDR3 loop spans 12 amino acids. Germline CDR1 is GTSNPN and CDR2 is SVGIG (reference sequence). V was trimmed by 3 bases and J by 11 bases, leaving 14 bases between them. Written as DNA, the CDR3 is TGTGCCTGGAGCGAAAGTGGCTTGTCCCAGCATTTT. It is translated as CAWSESGLSQHF.

The chain has TRBV11-2 and TRBJ2-1; 7 nucleotides match TRBD1. V lost 5 bases, J lost 6 bases, and 19 bases stayed unmatched. Germline CDR1 SGHAT, CDR2 FQNNGV. The CDR3 contains 18 residues. Written as DNA, the CDR3 is TGTGCCAGCAGCCCTAAGCAACTAGAGACAGGGAATCGCAATGAGCAGTTCTTC. Amino acid sequence: CASSPKQLETGNRNEQFF.

This clone was observed a few times. The gene calls are TRBV28 and TRBJ1-2; D is perhaps TRBD1 (5 bases). V lost 4 bases and J lost 3, with 24 bases in between. Looked up from germline, CDR1 is MDHEN and CDR2 is SYDVKM. CDR3 length: 18 amino acids. CDR3 in amino acids: CASSSLWGVLGGHYGYTF. The CDR3 region has the DNA TGTGCCAGCAGTTCACTATGGGGGGTCCTCGGAGGTCACTATGGCTACACCTTC.

The V call is TRBV9, the J call TRBJ2-3; D unclear. V was cut by 0 bases and J by 0 bases, with 8 bases left in between. The CDR3 covers 15 residues. The V gene's germline CDR1 is SGDLS and CDR2 YYNGEE. CDR3 in DNA: TGTGCCAGCAGCGTAGGAGGTCGGAGCACAGATACGCAGTATTTT. It is translated as CASSVGGRSTDTQYF.

In its sample, this clone was seen a few times. The chain joins TRBV19 to TRBJ1-5, with 7 positions matching TRBD1. The trim removed 9 bases at V and 3 bases at J, leaving 11 bases unmatched. Per germline, CDR1 LNHDA and CDR2 SQIVND (reference sequence). This CDR3 has 15 amino acids. The CDR3 here is CASGLGTAVNQPQHF. The CDR3 DNA follows: TGTGCCAGCGGCCTCGGGACAGCCGTCAATCAGCCCCAGCATTTT. The entire variable domain, with the rest obtained from reference TRBV19 and TRBJ1-5, is as follows: DGGITQSPKYLFRKEGQNVTLSCEQNLNHDAMYWYRQDPGQGLRLIYYSQIVNDFQKGDIAEGYSVSREKKESFPLTVTSAQKNPTAFYLCASGLGTAVNQPQHFGDGTRLSIL.

This clone occurred a few times. The chain couples TRBV19 to TRBJ2-7; TRBD2 aligns across 9 bases. CDR1 LNHDA and CDR2 SQIVND come from the germline V gene (reference sequence). The CDR3 is 16 amino acids. The ends lost 3 bases at V and 1 base at J; junction bases unmatched: 7. The CDR3 region is CASSMERLAGSYEQYF. DNA of the CDR3: TGTGCCAGTAGTATGGAAAGGCTAGCGGGGTCCTACGAGCAGTACTTC.

The rearrangement links TRBV6-4 to TRBJ1-2; 10 positions match TRBD1. The ends lost 6 bases at V and 5 bases at J; junction bases unmatched: 9. The CDR3 has 15 amino acids. The germline V gene encodes CDR1 MRHNA and CDR2 SNTAGT. The CDR3 is CASRAGTGVGYGYTF. The CDR3 DNA reads TGTGCCAGCAGAGCCGGGACAGGGGTCGGTTATGGCTACACCTTC.

The chain employs TRBV29-1 and TRBJ2-7; 11 nucleotides line up with TRBD2. J gave up 6 bases and V 0 bases, and 10 bases lay outside the gene matches. CDR1 SQVTM and CDR2 ANQGSEA come from the germline V gene. The CDR3 is 16 amino acids. DNA for the CDR3: TGCAGCGTTGAAGATCGGGCTAGCGGGAGGCCTGGCGAGCAGTACTTC. Its protein product is CSVEDRASGRPGEQYF.